This T cell receptor (beta chain) derives from a study of OX40 agonist ivuxolimab in advanced cancers. V gave up 3 bases and J gave up 1 base, with 15 bases separating them. The germline CDR1 and CDR2 sequences are SGDLS and YYNGEE. This CDR3 has 16 amino acids. TCRdb's copy holds only in-frame clones and misses some; the assay was immunoSEQ multiplex PCR. This sample carries some 46,000 clones, approximately 88% of them seen once, and the ten largest clones take about 12%. The chain recombines TRBV9 with TRBJ2-3; D unresolved. This clonotype originated in an adult with an advanced solid tumor such as melanoma, head and neck, liver or kidney cancer. The sample here was CD4+ or CD8+ T cells sorted from blood, taken in a trial of the OX40 agonist ivuxolimab. CDR3 region: CASSGLGSVGTDTQYF. The CDR3 nucleotides read TGTGCCAGCAGCGGACTGGGCAGCGTAGGCACAGATACGCAGTATTTT.